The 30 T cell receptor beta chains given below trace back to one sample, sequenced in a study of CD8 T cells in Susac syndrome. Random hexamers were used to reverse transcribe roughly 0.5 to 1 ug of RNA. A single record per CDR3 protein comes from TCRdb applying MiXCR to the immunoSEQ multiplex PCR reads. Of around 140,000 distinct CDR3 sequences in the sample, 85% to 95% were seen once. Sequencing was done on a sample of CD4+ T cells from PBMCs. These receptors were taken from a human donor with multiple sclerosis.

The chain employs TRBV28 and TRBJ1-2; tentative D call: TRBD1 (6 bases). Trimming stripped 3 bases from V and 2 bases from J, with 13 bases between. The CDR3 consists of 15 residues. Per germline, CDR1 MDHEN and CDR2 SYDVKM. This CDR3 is CASSFYRTANYGYTF. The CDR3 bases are TGTGCCAGCAGTTTCTATAGGACAGCAAACTATGGCTACACCTTC.

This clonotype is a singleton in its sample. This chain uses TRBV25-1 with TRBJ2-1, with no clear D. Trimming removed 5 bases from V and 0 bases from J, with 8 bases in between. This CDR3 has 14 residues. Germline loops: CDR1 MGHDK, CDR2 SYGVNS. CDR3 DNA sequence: TGTGCCAGCAGTAAAGCGAGCTCCTACAATGAGCAGTTCTTC. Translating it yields CASSKASSYNEQFF.

The CDR3 here is CSARVVLNEQFF. The CDR3 nucleotides read TGCAGTGCTAGAGTGGTTCTCAATGAGCAGTTCTTC. This rearrangement joins TRBV20-1 to TRBJ2-1; no clear D. The CDR3 contains 12 residues. Trimming left V 1 base short and J 6 bases short, with 7 bases between. The germline CDR1 and CDR2 sequences are DFQATT and SNEGSKA (reference sequence).

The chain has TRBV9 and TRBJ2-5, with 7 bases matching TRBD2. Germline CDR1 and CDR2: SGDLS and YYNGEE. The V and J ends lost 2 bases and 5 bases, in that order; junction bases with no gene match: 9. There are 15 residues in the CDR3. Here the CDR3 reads CASSVAAGMGETQYF. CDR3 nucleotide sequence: TGTGCCAGCAGCGTCGCAGCGGGAATGGGTGAGACCCAGTACTTC.

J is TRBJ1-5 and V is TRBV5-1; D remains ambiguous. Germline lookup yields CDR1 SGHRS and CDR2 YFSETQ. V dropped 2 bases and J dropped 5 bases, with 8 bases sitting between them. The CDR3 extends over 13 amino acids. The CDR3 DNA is TGCGCCAGCAGCTTATGGTTCTATCAGCCCCAGCATTTT. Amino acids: CASSLWFYQPQHF.

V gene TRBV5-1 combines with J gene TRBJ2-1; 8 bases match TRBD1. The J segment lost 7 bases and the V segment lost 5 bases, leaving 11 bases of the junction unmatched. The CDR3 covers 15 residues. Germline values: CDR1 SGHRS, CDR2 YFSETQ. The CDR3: CASRSSGGEENEQFF. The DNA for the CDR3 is TGCGCCAGCAGATCGTCAGGGGGCGAAGAGAATGAGCAGTTCTTC.

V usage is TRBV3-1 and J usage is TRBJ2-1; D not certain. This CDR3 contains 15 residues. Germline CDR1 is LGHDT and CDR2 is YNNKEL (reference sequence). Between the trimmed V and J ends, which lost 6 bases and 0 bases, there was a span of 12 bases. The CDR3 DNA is TGTGCCAGCAGTATTGGCAGGAGCTCCTACAATGAGCAGTTCTTC. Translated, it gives CASSIGRSSYNEQFF.

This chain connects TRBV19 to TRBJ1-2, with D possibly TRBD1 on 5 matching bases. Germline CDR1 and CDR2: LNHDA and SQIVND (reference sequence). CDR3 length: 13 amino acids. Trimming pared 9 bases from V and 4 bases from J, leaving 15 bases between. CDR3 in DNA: TGTGCCAGCCATCCCGACAGACGCTATGGCTACACCTTC. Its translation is CASHPDRRYGYTF.

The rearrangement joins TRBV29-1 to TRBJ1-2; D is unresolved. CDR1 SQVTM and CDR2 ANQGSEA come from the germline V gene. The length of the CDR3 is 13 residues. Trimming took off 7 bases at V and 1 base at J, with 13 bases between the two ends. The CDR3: CSAPSQFNYGYTF. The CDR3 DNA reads TGCAGCGCCCCGTCGCAGTTTAACTATGGCTACACCTTC. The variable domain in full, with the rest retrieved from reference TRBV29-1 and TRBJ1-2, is SAVISQKPSRDICQRGTSLTIQCQVDSQVTMMFWYRQQPGQSLTLIATANQGSEATYESGFVIDKFPISRPNLTFSTLTVSNMSPEDSSIYLCSAPSQFNYGYTFGSGTRLTVV.

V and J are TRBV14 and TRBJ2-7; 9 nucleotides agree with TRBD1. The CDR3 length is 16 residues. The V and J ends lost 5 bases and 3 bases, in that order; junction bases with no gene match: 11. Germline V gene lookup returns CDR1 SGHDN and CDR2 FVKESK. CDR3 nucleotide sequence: TGTGCCAGCAGCTCACCCCACGGGACAGGGAGCTACGAGCAGTACTTC. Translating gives CASSSPHGTGSYEQYF.

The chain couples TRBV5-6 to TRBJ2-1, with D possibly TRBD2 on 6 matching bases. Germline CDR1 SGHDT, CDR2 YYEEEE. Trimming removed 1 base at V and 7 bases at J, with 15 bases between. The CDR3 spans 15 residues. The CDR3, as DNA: TGTGCCAGCAGCTTGATAAGGAGGGGAACTAATGAGCAGTTCTTC. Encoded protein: CASSLIRRGTNEQFF.

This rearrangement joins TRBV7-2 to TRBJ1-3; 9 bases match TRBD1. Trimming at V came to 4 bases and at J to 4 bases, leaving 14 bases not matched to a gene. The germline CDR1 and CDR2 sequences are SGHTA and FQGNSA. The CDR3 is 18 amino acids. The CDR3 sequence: CASSYTPRGQGSGNTIYF. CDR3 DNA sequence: TGTGCCAGCAGCTATACACCCCGGGGACAGGGCTCGGGAAACACCATATATTTT.

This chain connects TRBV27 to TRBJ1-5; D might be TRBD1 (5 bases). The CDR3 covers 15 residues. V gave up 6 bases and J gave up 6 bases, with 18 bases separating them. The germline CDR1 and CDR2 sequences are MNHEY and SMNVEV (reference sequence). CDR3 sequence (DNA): TGTGCCAGCAGCCCCGAGTGGGGCAGCGGTCAGCCCCAGCATTTT. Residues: CASSPEWGSGQPQHF.

CDR3 amino acids: CASTPDRSAPYEQYF. The CDR3 DNA reads as TGTGCCAGTACCCCCGACAGGAGCGCCCCCTACGAGCAGTACTTC. The J gene is TRBJ2-7, the V gene TRBV19; a possible D gene is TRBD1 (6 bases). The V and J ends lost 7 bases and 2 bases respectively, with 18 bases between them. The CDR3 runs to 15 residues. Looked up from germline, CDR1 is LNHDA and CDR2 is SQIVND (reference sequence). The full variable domain, rest sourced from reference TRBV19 and TRBJ2-7, is DGGITQSPKYLFRKEGQNVTLSCEQNLNHDAMYWYRQDPGQGLRLIYYSQIVNDFQKGDIAEGYSVSREKKESFPLTVTSAQKNPTAFYLCASTPDRSAPYEQYFGPGTRLTVT.

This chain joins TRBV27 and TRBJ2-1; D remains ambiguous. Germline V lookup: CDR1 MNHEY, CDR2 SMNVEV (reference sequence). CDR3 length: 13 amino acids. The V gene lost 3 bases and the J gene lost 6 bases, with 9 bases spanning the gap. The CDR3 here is CASSFRRSNEQFF. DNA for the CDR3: TGTGCCAGCAGTTTCCGCAGGTCCAATGAGCAGTTCTTC.

CDR3 in amino acids: CASNQQGHYGYTF. As DNA, the CDR3 is TGTGCCAGCAATCAACAGGGGCACTATGGCTACACCTTC. V and J are TRBV28 and TRBJ1-2, with 7 bases fitting TRBD1. The CDR3 length is 13 residues. Germline-derived CDR1 and CDR2 are MDHEN and SYDVKM. With V trimmed by 7 bases and J by 3 bases, 5 bases remained unmatched.

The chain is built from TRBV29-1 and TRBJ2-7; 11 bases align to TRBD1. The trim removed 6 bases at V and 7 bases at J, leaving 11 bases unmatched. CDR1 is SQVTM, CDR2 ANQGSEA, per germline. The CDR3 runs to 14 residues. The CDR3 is CSVDGTGGLGEQYF. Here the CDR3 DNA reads TGCAGCGTAGACGGGACAGGGGGGCTCGGGGAGCAGTACTTC.

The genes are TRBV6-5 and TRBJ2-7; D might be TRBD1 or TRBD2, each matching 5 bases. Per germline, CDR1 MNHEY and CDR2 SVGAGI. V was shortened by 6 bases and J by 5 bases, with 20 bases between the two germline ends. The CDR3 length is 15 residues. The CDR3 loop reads CASRTMRGVINEQYF. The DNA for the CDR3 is TGTGCCAGCAGGACGATGAGGGGAGTTATCAACGAGCAGTACTTC.

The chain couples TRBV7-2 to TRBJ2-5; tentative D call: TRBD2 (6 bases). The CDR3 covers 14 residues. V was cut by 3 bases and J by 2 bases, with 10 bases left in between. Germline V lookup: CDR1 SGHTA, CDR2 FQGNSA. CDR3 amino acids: CASSFQAGQETQYF. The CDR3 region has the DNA TGTGCCAGCAGCTTTCAAGCGGGTCAAGAGACCCAGTACTTC.

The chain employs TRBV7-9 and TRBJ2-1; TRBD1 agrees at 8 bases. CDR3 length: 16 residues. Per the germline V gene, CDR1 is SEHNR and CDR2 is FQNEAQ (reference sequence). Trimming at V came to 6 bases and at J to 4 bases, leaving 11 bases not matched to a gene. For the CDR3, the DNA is TGTGCCAGCAGTTATAACGGACAGGGTCAATACAATGAGCAGTTCTTC. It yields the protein CASSYNGQGQYNEQFF.

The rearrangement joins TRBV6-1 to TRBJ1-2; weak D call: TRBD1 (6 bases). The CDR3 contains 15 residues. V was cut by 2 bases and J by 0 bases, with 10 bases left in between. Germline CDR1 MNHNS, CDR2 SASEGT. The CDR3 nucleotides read TGTGCCAGCAGTGAAACGGACAGCACTAACTATGGCTACACCTTC. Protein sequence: CASSETDSTNYGYTF.

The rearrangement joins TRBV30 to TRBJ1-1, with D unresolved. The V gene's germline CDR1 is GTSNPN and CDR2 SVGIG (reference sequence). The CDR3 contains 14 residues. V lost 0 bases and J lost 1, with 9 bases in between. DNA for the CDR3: TGTGCCTGGAGTGTACGAGGTAGGAACACTGAAGCTTTCTTT. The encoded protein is CAWSVRGRNTEAFF.

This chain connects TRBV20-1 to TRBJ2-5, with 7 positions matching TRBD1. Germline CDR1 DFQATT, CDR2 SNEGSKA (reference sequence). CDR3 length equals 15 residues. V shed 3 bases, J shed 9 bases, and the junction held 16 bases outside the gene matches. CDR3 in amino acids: CSASSLGQFSPAQYF. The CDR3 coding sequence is TGCAGTGCTAGTAGTCTGGGACAGTTTTCTCCGGCCCAGTACTTC.

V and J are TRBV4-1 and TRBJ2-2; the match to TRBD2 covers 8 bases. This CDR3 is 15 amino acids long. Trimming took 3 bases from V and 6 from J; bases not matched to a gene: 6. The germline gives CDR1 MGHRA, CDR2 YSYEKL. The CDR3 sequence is CASSQSVAGSGELFF. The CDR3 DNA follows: TGCGCCAGCAGCCAGAGTGTAGCGGGATCCGGGGAGCTGTTTTTT.

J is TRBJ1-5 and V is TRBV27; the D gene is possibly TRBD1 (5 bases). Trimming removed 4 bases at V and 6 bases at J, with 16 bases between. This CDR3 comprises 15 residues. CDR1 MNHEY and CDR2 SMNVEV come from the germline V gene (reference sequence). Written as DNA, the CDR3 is TGTGCCAGCAGTTCAGAGGGAAGGGGAGGTCAGCCCCAGCATTTT. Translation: CASSSEGRGGQPQHF.

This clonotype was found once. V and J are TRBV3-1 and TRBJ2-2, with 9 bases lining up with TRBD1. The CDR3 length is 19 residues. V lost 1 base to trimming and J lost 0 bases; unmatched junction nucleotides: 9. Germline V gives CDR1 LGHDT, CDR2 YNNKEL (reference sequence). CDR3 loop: CASSQGGQGMFANTGELFF. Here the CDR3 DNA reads TGTGCCAGCAGCCAAGGGGGACAGGGCATGTTCGCGAACACCGGGGAGCTGTTTTTT.

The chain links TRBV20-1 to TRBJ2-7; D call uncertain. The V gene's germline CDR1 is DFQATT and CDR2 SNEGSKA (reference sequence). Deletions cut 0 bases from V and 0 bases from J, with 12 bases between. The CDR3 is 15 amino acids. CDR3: CSAREWGSSSYEQYF. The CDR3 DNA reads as TGCAGTGCTAGAGAGTGGGGAAGTAGCTCCTACGAGCAGTACTTC.

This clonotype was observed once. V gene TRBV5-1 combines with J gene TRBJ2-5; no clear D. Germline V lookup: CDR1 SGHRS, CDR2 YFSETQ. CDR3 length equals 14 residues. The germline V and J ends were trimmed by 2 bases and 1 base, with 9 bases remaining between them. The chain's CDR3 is CASSFGQSQETQYF. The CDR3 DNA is TGCGCCAGCAGCTTTGGGCAGTCCCAAGAGACCCAGTACTTC.

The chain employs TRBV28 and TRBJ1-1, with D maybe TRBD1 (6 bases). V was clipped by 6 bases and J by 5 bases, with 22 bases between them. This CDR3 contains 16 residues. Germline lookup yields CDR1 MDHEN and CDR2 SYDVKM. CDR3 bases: TGTGCCAGCAGCCGAGCCGGGAGCCGAGGGGGAACTGAAGCTTTCTTT. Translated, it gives CASSRAGSRGGTEAFF. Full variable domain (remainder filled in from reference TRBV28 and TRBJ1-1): DVKVTQSSRYLVKRTGEKVFLECVQDMDHENMFWYRQDPGLGLRLIYFSYDVKMKEKGDIPEGYSVSREKKERFSLILESASTNQTSMYLCASSRAGSRGGTEAFFGQGTRLTVV.

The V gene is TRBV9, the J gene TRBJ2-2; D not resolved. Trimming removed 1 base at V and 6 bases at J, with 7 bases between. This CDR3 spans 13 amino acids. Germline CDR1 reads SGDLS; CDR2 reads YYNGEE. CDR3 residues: CASSVWRSGELFF. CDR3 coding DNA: TGTGCCAGCAGCGTATGGCGTTCCGGGGAGCTGTTTTTT.